The 26 T cell receptor beta chains given below trace back to one sample, sequenced in a study of T cell responses to AZD1222 COVID-19 vaccine. Sequencing used immunoSEQ multiplex PCR; TCRdb keeps in-frame clones, though not all of them. The table shows more than 100,000 clones, with roughly 85% occurring only once. This material consisted of peripheral blood, taken on day 0 of AZD1222 vaccination. These TCRs come from an adult in good health.

The J gene is TRBJ2-5, the V gene TRBV27, with TRBD2 matching over 14 bases. The CDR3 contains 16 residues. Per germline, CDR1 MNHEY and CDR2 SMNVEV (reference sequence). V was clipped by 5 bases and J by 3 bases; unmatched bases: 5. The CDR3 DNA is TGTGCCAGCAGTCAACCGGGACTAGCGGGAGAAGAGACCCAGTACTTC. This sequence encodes CASSQPGLAGEETQYF.

The genes are TRBV3-1 (or the pseudogene TRBV3-2) and TRBJ1-1; D is unresolved. The CDR3 extends over 15 amino acids. V lost 4 bases to trimming and J lost 4 bases, with 16 bases between them. Germline V gene lookup returns CDR1 LGHDT and CDR2 YNNKEL (reference sequence). The CDR3 sequence is CASSRGAGLGTEAFF. CDR3 nucleotides: TGTGCCAGCAGCCGAGGCGCAGGCTTAGGCACTGAAGCTTTCTTT.

The rearrangement uses TRBV6-5 and TRBJ2-7; no clear D gene. In germline, CDR1 is MNHEY, CDR2 SVGAGI. The CDR3 runs 14 residues. V dropped 7 bases and J dropped 1 base, with 14 bases sitting between them. CDR3 loop: CASINPARSYEQYF. CDR3 sequence (DNA): TGTGCCAGCATCAACCCGGCACGGTCCTACGAGCAGTACTTC.

This clone has a handful of counts. This sequence joins TRBV28 and TRBJ1-5; TRBD1 is a possible D gene (5 bases). V was trimmed by 2 bases and J by 7 bases, leaving 9 bases between them. CDR3 size: 13 residues. CDR1 and CDR2 (germline): MDHEN, SYDVKM. CDR3 nucleotides: TGTGCCAGCAGTTTACCGGGGGACCAGCCCCAGCATTTT. Translating it yields CASSLPGDQPQHF.

V and J are TRBV28 and TRBJ2-4, with 8 nucleotides matching TRBD2. Germline values: CDR1 MDHEN, CDR2 SYDVKM. The V and J ends lost 3 bases and 0 bases, in that order; junction bases with no gene match: 16. The CDR3 loop spans 20 amino acids. The CDR3 region is CASSFPYGGGSLLAKNIQYF. CDR3 in DNA: TGTGCCAGCAGTTTCCCTTACGGCGGGGGGTCCCTTCTAGCCAAAAACATTCAGTACTTC.

The J gene is TRBJ2-2, the V gene TRBV28; 10 bases map to TRBD1. Germline trimming cut 6 bases from V and 4 bases from J; bases unmatched to any gene: 8. Germline CDR1 is MDHEN and CDR2 is SYDVKM. This CDR3 comprises 16 residues. The chain's CDR3 is CASRTGQGVITGELFF. CDR3 bases: TGTGCCAGCAGAACCGGACAGGGGGTTATCACCGGGGAGCTGTTTTTT.

The chain uses TRBV18 and TRBJ1-5; unclear D gene. This CDR3 is 13 amino acids long. The germline gives CDR1 KGHSH, CDR2 LQKENI. With 3 bases removed from V and 7 bases from J, the gap between germline ends came to 10 bases. CDR3 sequence reads: CASSPVDGQPQHF. In DNA form, the CDR3 reads TGTGCCAGCTCACCGGTGGATGGACAGCCCCAGCATTTT.

The chain combines TRBV9 with TRBJ1-4; weak D call: TRBD1 (6 bases). CDR3 length: 16 amino acids. In germline, CDR1 is SGDLS, CDR2 YYNGEE. V was clipped by 0 bases and J by 8 bases, with 17 bases between them. Written as DNA, the CDR3 is TGTGCCAGCAGCGTAGGCCGGGGGCTATTAAGGGAAAAACTGTTTTTT. Its translation is CASSVGRGLLREKLFF.

The chain combines TRBV29-1 with TRBJ2-1; 11 nucleotides match TRBD2. The V segment lost 7 bases and the J segment 3 bases; nucleotides outside the gene matches: 2. This CDR3 region has 13 residues. The germline CDR1 and CDR2 sequences are SQVTM and ANQGSEA. The CDR3 region is CSGGTSGYNEQFF. The CDR3 DNA sequence: TGCAGCGGGGGGACTAGCGGCTACAATGAGCAGTTCTTC.

The chain has TRBV30 and TRBJ1-1, with D perhaps matching TRBD1 (6 bases). This CDR3 spans 14 amino acids. From germline, CDR1 is GTSNPN and CDR2 SVGIG (reference sequence). Trimming removed 1 base from V and 0 bases from J, with 9 bases in between. This CDR3 reads CAWSAGTLNTEAFF. CDR3 DNA: TGTGCCTGGAGTGCCGGGACATTGAACACTGAAGCTTTCTTT.

This chain links TRBV6-5 with TRBJ1-1; D is possibly TRBD1 (6 bases). This CDR3 spans 14 amino acids. V was cut by 5 bases and J by 1 base, with 11 bases left in between. Germline CDR1 and CDR2: MNHEY and SVGAGI. The DNA of the CDR3 is TGTGCCAGCAGTACCTCGGGACAGAACACTGAAGCTTTCTTT. Its translation: CASSTSGQNTEAFF.

The chain joins TRBV6-4 to TRBJ1-1, with D hard to call. CDR1 and CDR2 from the germline V gene are MRHNA and SNTAGT. The CDR3 has 13 residues. The ends were cut back, 7 bases at V and 1 base at J, with 10 bases in the middle. CDR3 in DNA: TGTGCCAGCAAGGTCAATCAGAACACTGAAGCTTTCTTT. It translates to CASKVNQNTEAFF.

V gene TRBV11-2 combines with J gene TRBJ1-3, with D perhaps TRBD1 (6 bases). Germline CDR1 SGHAT, CDR2 FQNNGV. V dropped 3 bases and J dropped 0 bases, with 9 bases sitting between them. This CDR3 region has 15 residues. DNA of the CDR3: TGTGCCAGCAGCTTCTCGACAGGCTCTGGAAACACCATATATTTT. The encoded protein is CASSFSTGSGNTIYF.

J is TRBJ1-3 and V is TRBV4-3, with D possibly matching TRBD1 (5 bases). Looked up from germline, CDR1 is LGHNA and CDR2 is YSLEER. The germline V and J ends were trimmed by 0 bases and 5 bases, with 11 bases remaining between them. The CDR3 is 15 amino acids. The CDR3 here is CASSQDTGVRNTIYF. Written as DNA, the CDR3 is TGCGCCAGCAGCCAAGATACGGGGGTCAGAAACACCATATATTTT.

This clone was seen once. V and J are TRBV12-2 and TRBJ2-3; the table's TRBD2 call for D was not verified on the DNA. TRBV12-2 is reported as a pseudogene. There are 18 residues in the CDR3. The CDR3 region is CASRLGGLAGELTDTQYF. As DNA, the CDR3 is TGTGCAAGTCGCTTAGGTGGACTAGCGGGAGAACTCACAGATACGCAGTATTTT.

This clone was seen a single time. The V gene is TRBV5-1, the J gene TRBJ2-2; 8 bases line up with TRBD1. From germline, CDR1 is SGHRS and CDR2 YFSETQ. The trim removed 3 bases at V and 4 bases at J, leaving 5 bases unmatched. CDR3 length: 15 residues. The CDR3 protein is CASSWDRMSTGELFF. In DNA form, the CDR3 reads TGCGCCAGCAGCTGGGACAGGATGAGCACCGGGGAGCTGTTTTTT.

This clone was recorded only once. The J gene is TRBJ1-2, the V gene TRBV19, with 8 bases fitting TRBD1. CDR3 length: 15 residues. Trimming cost V 3 bases and J 6 bases; bases outside gene matches: 9. Germline loops: CDR1 LNHDA, CDR2 SQIVND (reference sequence). DNA for the CDR3: TGTGCCAGTAGTATTATGTCGCCCAGGGGGCATGGCTACACCTTC. Translating it yields CASSIMSPRGHGYTF.

V gene TRBV6-5 combines with J gene TRBJ1-3, with D possibly TRBD1 on 6 matching bases. CDR3 length equals 15 residues. Germline V gene sequence: CDR1 MNHEY, CDR2 SVGAGI. V lost 8 bases and J lost 0, with 14 bases in between. CDR3 in amino acids: CASAWGPDSGNTIYF. CDR3 nucleotide sequence: TGTGCCAGCGCATGGGGGCCGGACTCTGGAAACACCATATATTTT.

The rearrangement uses TRBV5-1 and TRBJ2-3, with 8 bases that match TRBD2. Trimming at V came to 0 bases and at J to 0 bases, leaving 3 bases not matched to a gene. This CDR3 is built from 16 residues. Germline V gene lookup returns CDR1 SGHRS and CDR2 YFSETQ. The CDR3 is CASSLATGGSTDTQYF. The CDR3 nucleotides read TGCGCCAGCAGCTTGGCCACGGGGGGGAGCACAGATACGCAGTATTTT.

The chain is built from TRBV24-1 and TRBJ2-5; 13 bases fit TRBD2. The germline V gene has CDR1 KGHDR and CDR2 SFDVKD. The CDR3 runs to 18 residues. The junction had 12 bases not matched to a gene; V was cut back by 2 bases and J by 7 bases. The CDR3 region has the DNA TGTGCCACCAGTGATTCACCGGGACTAGCGGGACGTAGTGGGACCCAGTACTTC. Encoded protein: CATSDSPGLAGRSGTQYF.

The chain recombines TRBV29-1 with TRBJ2-3, with 8 bases identical to TRBD2. V dropped 4 bases and J dropped 12; count of bases not matched to a gene: 6. Germline CDR1 SQVTM, CDR2 ANQGSEA. This CDR3 contains 11 residues. CDR3 nucleotide sequence: TGCAGCGTTGGATCCGGGACTAGACAGTATTTT. The encoded protein is CSVGSGTRQYF.

This chain uses TRBV25-1 with TRBJ1-2; 8 bases align to TRBD1. CDR3 size: 15 residues. Looked up from germline, CDR1 is MGHDK and CDR2 is SYGVNS. With 7 bases clipped from V and 8 bases from J, the junction kept 15 bases outside the gene matches. The CDR3 loop reads CASIPSGLTGGGYTF. CDR3 DNA sequence: TGTGCCAGCATCCCGTCCGGGTTAACAGGGGGGGGCTACACCTTC.

The V and J genes are TRBV9 and TRBJ2-1, with D maybe TRBD2 (6 bases). This CDR3 has 15 amino acids. The germline V and J ends were trimmed by 2 bases and 9 bases, with 18 bases remaining between them. From germline, CDR1 is SGDLS and CDR2 YYNGEE. CDR3 residues: CASSVGTSNPREQFF. The CDR3 region has the DNA TGTGCCAGCAGCGTCGGGACTTCAAACCCCCGTGAGCAGTTCTTC.

The V gene is TRBV3-1 (or the pseudogene TRBV3-2), the J gene TRBJ1-5, with D possibly TRBD1 on 6 matching bases. Germline CDR1 is LGHDT and CDR2 is YNNKEL (reference sequence). V lost 3 bases and J lost 2, with 14 bases in between. The CDR3 covers 16 residues. CDR3 in amino acids: CASSHSGEGGNQPQHF. CDR3 coding DNA: TGTGCCAGCAGCCACTCAGGGGAGGGCGGCAATCAGCCCCAGCATTTT.

The chain couples TRBV6-6 to TRBJ1-4, with 8 bases fitting TRBD1. The J segment lost 7 bases and the V segment lost 4 bases, leaving 5 bases of the junction unmatched. This CDR3 contains 14 residues. The germline CDR1 and CDR2 sequences are MNHNY and SVGAGI (reference sequence). In DNA form, the CDR3 reads TGTGCCAGCAGTTTACAGGGGGTCGTTGAAAAACTGTTTTTT. It encodes CASSLQGVVEKLFF.

The CDR3 coding sequence is TGTGCCAGCAGTTCAAGCCCGGGACTAGCGGGAGCCAATGAGCAGTTCTTC. Its protein is CASSSSPGLAGANEQFF. This sequence joins TRBV6-2 or TRBV6-3 and TRBJ2-1, with TRBD2 identical over 14 bases. From germline, CDR1 is MNHEY and CDR2 SVGEGT. With 4 bases clipped from V and 6 bases from J, the junction kept 8 bases outside the gene matches. This CDR3 is 17 amino acids long.